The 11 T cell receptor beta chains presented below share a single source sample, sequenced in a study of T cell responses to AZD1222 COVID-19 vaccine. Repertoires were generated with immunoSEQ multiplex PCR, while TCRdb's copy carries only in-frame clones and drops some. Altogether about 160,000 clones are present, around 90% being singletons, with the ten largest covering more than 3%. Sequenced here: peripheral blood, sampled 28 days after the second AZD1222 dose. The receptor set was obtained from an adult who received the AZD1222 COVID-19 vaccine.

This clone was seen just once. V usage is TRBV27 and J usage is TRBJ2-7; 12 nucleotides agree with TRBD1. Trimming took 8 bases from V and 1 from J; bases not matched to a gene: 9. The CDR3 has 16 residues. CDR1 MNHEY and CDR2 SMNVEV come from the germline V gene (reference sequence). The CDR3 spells CASWRDRGPLSYEQYF. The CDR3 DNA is TGTGCCAGCTGGAGGGACAGGGGGCCCCTTTCCTACGAGCAGTACTTC.

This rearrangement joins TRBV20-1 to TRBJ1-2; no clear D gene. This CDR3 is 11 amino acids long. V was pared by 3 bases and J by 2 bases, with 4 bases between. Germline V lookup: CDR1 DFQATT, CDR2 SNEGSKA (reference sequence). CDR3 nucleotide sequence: TGCAGTGCTAGTCCGAACTATGGCTACACCTTC. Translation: CSASPNYGYTF.

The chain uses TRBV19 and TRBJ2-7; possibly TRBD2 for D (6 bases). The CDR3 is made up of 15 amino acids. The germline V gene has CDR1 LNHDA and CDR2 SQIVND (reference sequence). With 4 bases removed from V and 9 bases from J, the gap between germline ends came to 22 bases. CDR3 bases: TGTGCCAGTAGTACGTCGGCGGTAAGGGAGGTTGTGCAGTACTTC. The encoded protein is CASSTSAVREVVQYF.

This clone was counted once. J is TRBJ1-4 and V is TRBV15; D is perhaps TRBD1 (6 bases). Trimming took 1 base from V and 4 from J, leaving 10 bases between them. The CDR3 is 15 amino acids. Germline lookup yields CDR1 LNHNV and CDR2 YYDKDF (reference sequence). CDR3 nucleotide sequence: TGTGCCACCAGCAGAGCAGGGGCCCTTAATGAAAAACTGTTTTTT. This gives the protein CATSRAGALNEKLFF.

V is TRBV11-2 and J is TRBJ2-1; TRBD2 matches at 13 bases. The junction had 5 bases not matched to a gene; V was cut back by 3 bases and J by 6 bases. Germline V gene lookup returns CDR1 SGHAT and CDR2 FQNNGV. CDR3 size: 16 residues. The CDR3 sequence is CASSFPGLAGLNEQFF. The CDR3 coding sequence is TGTGCCAGCAGCTTCCCGGGACTAGCGGGACTCAATGAGCAGTTCTTC. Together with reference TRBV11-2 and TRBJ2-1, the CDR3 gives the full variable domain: EAGVAQSPRYKIIEKRQSVAFWCNPISGHATLYWYQQILGQGPKLLIQFQNNGVVDDSQLPKDRFSAERLKGVDSTLKIQPAKLEDSAVYLCASSFPGLAGLNEQFFGPGTRLTVL.

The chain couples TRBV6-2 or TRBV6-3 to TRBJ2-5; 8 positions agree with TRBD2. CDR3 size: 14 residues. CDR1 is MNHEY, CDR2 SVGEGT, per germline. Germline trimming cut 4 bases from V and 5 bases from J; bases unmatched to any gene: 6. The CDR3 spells CASSFSGSRETQYF. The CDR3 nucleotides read TGTGCCAGCAGTTTCAGCGGGAGTAGGGAGACCCAGTACTTC.

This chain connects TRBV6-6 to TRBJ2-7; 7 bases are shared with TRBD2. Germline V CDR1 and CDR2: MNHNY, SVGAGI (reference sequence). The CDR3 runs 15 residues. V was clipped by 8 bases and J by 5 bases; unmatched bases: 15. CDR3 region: CASGGDLGGAHEQYF. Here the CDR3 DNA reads TGTGCCAGCGGGGGAGACCTGGGAGGGGCCCACGAGCAGTACTTC.

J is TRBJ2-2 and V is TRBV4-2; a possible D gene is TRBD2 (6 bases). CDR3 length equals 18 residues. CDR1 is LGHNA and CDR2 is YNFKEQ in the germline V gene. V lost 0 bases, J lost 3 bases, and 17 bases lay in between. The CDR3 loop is CASSQERSRSSDTGELFF. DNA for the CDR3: TGTGCCAGCAGCCAAGAAAGATCAAGGTCTAGCGACACCGGGGAGCTGTTTTTT.

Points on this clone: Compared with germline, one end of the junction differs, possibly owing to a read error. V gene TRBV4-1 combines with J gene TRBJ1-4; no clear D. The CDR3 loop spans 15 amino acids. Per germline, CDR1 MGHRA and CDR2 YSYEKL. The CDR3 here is CASSQGSTTNEKLFF. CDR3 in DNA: TGCGCCAGCAGCCAAGGGAGCACAACAAATGAAAAACTGTTTTTT.

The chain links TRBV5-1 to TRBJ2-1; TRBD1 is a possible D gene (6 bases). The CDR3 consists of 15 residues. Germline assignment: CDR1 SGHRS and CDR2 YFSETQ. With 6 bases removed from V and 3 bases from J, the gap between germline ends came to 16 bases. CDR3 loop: CASTPATGNYNEQFF. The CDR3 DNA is TGCGCCAGCACCCCTGCCACAGGGAACTACAATGAGCAGTTCTTC.

The CDR3 here is CASSIMLRFGGQGRSNTEAFF. The CDR3 DNA follows: TGTGCCAGTAGTATAATGTTAAGATTCGGTGGACAGGGAAGGAGTAACACTGAAGCTTTCTTT. The V call is TRBV19, the J call TRBJ1-1, with 8 bases aligning to TRBD1. The CDR3 covers 21 residues. Per the germline V gene, CDR1 is LNHDA and CDR2 is SQIVND (reference sequence). V was pared by 2 bases and J by 2 bases, with 22 bases of the junction left unmatched. The full variable domain, completed using reference TRBV19 and TRBJ1-1, is DGGITQSPKYLFRKEGQNVTLSCEQNLNHDAMYWYRQDPGQGLRLIYYSQIVNDFQKGDIAEGYSVSREKKESFPLTVTSAQKNPTAFYLCASSIMLRFGGQGRSNTEAFFGQGTRLTVV.